This T cell receptor (beta chain) comes out of a study of cytomegalovirus exposure and HLA in healthy donors. Study as a whole: Of several hundred genotyped donors, 81% grouped in the Caucasian-associated ancestry cluster.

Study results and caveats: A later analysis found most CMV-associated TCR beta chains apparently HLA-restricted.

PCR involved 60 Vbeta and 13 Jbeta primers. Generated by immunoSEQ multiplex PCR, the TCRdb table keeps only in-frame clones and is missing some. The sample contains approximately 160,000 clones, over 75% of which appear only once. Germline CDR1 SGHTA, CDR2 FQGNSA. CDR3 size: 15 residues. V dropped 5 bases and J dropped 2; count of bases not matched to a gene: 8. About this clone itself: Its antigen is not known.

The sequenced material came from PBMCs. J is TRBJ2-7 and V is TRBV7-2, with 8 bases fitting TRBD2. The receptor was derived from a woman aged 25 to 39 in good health and CMV-seronegative. CDR3 in amino acids: CASSISGTAAYEQYF. For the CDR3, the DNA is TGTGCCAGCAGCATTAGCGGGACGGCGGCCTACGAGCAGTACTTC.